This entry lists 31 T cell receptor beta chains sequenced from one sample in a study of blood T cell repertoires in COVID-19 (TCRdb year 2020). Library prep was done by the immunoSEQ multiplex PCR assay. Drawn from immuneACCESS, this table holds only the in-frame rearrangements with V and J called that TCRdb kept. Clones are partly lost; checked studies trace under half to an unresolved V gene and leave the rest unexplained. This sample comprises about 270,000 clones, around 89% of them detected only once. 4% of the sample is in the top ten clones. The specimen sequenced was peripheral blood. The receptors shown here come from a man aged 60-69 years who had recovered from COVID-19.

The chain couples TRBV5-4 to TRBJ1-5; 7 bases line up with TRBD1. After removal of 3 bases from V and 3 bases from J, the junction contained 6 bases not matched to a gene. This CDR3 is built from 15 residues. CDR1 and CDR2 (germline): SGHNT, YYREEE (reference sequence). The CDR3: CASSSGQDYNQPQHF. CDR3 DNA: TGTGCCAGCAGCTCAGGACAGGACTACAATCAGCCCCAGCATTTT. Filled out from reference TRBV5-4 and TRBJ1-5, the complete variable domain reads ETGVTQSPTHLIKTRGQQVTLRCSSQSGHNTVSWYQQALGQGPQFIFQYYREEENGRGNFPPRFSGLQFPNYSSELNVNALELDDSALYLCASSSGQDYNQPQHFGDGTRLSIL.

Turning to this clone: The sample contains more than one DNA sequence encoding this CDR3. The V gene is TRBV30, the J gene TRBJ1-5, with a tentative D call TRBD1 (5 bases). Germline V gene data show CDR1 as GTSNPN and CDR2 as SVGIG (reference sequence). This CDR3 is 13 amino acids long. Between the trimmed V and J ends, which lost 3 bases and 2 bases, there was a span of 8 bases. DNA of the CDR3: TGTGCCTGGAGCGTACAGGGCAATCAGCCCCAGCATTTT. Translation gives CAWSVQGNQPQHF.

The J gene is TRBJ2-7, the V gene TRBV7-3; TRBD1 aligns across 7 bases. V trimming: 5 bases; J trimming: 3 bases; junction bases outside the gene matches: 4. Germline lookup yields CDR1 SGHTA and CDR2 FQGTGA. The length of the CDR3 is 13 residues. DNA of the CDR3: TGTGCCAGCAGCACGGGACAGTTCTACGAGCAGTACTTC. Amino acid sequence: CASSTGQFYEQYF.

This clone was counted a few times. DNA for the CDR3: TGCGCCAGCAGCTTTAGTGGACAGACGAATGAGCAGTTCTTC. It is translated as CASSFSGQTNEQFF. This chain joins TRBV5-1 and TRBJ2-1, with a possible D match to TRBD1 (6 bases). The CDR3 totals 14 residues. V lost 2 bases, J lost 7 bases, and 13 bases lay in between. Per germline, CDR1 SGHRS and CDR2 YFSETQ.

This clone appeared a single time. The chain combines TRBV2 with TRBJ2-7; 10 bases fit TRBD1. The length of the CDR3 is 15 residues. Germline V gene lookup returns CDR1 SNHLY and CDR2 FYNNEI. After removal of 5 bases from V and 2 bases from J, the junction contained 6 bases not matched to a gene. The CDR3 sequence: CASSRIGTGAYEQYF. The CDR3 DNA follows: TGTGCCAGCAGTCGTATCGGGACAGGGGCCTACGAGCAGTACTTC. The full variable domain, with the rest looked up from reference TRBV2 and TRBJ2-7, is EPEVTQTPSHQVTQMGQEVILRCVPISNHLYFYWYRQILGQKVEFLVSFYNNEISEKSEIFDDQFSVERPDGSNFTLKIRSTKLEDSAMYFCASSRIGTGAYEQYFGPGTRLTVT.

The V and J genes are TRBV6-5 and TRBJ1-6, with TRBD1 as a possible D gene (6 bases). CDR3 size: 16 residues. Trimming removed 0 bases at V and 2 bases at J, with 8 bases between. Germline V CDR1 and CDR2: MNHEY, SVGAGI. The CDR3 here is CASSYSQGPYNSPLHF. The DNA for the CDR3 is TGTGCCAGCAGTTACTCACAGGGCCCCTATAATTCACCCCTCCACTTT.

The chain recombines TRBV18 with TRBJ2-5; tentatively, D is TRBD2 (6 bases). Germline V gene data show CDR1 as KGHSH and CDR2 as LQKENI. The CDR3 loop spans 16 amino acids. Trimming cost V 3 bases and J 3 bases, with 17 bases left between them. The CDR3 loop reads CASSPPPGELEETQYF. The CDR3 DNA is TGTGCCAGCTCACCCCCCCCGGGGGAACTGGAAGAGACCCAGTACTTC.

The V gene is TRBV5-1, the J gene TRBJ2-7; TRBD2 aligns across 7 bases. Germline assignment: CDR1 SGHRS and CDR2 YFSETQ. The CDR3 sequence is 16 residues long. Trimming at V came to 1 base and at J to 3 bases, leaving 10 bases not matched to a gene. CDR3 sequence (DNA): TGCGCCAGCAGCTTGAGTAGGACGGCGGGAGTCTACGAGCAGTACTTC. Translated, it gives CASSLSRTAGVYEQYF.

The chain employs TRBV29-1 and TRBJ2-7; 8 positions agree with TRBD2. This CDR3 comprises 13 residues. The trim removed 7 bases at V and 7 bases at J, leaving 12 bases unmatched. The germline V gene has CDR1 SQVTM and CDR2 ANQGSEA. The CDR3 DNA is TGCAGCGCCGGGACGGCGACTAGCGAAGAGCAGTACTTC. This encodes CSAGTATSEEQYF.

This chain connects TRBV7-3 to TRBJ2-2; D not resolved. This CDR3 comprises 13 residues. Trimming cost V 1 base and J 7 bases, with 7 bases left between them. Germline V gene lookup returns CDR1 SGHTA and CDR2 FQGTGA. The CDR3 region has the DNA TGTGCCAGCAGCTTAAGAGGAAACGGGGAGCTGTTTTTT. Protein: CASSLRGNGELFF.

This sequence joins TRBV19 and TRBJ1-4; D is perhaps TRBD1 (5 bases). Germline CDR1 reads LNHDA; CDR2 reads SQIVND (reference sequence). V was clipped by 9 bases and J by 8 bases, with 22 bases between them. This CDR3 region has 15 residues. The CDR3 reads CASTAVGGTGEKLFF. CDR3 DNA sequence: TGTGCCAGCACCGCTGTCGGGGGAACCGGGGAAAAACTGTTTTTT.

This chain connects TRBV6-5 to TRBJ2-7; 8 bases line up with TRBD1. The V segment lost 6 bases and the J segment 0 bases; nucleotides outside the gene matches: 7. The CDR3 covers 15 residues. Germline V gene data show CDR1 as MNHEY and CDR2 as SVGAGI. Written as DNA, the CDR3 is TGTGCCAGCAGAGCGTACGGGACAGGCTCCTACGAGCAGTACTTC. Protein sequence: CASRAYGTGSYEQYF.

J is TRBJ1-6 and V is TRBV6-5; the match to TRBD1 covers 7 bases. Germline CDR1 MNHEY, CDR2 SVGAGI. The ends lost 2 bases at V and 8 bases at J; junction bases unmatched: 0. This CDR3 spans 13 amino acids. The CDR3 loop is CASSYDRDSPLHF. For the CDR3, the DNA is TGTGCCAGCAGTTACGACAGGGATTCACCCCTCCACTTT.

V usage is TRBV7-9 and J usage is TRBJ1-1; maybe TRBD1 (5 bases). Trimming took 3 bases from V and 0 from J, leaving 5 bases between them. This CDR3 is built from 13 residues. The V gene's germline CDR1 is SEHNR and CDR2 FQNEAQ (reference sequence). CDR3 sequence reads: CASSLTVNTEAFF. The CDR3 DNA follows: TGTGCCAGCAGCTTGACAGTGAACACTGAAGCTTTCTTT.

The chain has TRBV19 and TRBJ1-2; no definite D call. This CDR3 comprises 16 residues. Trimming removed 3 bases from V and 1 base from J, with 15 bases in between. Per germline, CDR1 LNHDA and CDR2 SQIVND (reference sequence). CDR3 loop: CASSMDTRTYNYGYTF. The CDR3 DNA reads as TGTGCCAGTAGTATGGATACTAGGACCTATAACTATGGCTACACCTTC.

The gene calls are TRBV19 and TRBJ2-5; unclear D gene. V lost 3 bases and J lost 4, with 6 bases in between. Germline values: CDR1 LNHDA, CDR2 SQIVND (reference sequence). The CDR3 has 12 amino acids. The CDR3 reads CASSIPPETQYF. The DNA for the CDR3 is TGTGCCAGTAGTATCCCTCCAGAGACCCAGTACTTC.

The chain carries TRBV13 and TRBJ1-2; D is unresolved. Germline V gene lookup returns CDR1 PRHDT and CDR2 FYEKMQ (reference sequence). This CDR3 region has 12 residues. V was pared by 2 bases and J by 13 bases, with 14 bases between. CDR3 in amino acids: CASSLRGPSPTF. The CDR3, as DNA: TGTGCCAGCAGCTTACGGGGTCCGAGCCCCACCTTC. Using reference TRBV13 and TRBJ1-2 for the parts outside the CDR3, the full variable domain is AAGVIQSPRHLIKEKRETATLKCYPIPRHDTVYWYQQGPGQDPQFLISFYEKMQSDKGSIPDRFSAQQFSDYHSELNMSSLELGDSALYFCASSLRGPSPTFGSGTRLTVV.

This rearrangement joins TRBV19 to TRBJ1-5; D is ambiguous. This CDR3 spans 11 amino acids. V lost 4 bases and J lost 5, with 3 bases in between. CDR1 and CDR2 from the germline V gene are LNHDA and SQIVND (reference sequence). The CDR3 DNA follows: TGTGCCAGTAGTACGGATCAGCCCCAGCATTTT. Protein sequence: CASSTDQPQHF.

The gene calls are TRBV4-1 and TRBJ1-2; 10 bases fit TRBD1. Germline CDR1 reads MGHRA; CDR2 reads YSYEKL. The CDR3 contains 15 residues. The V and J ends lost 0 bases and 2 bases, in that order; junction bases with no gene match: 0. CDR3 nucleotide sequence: TGCGCCAGCAGCCAAGAGACAGGGGGCAACTATGGCTACACCTTC. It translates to CASSQETGGNYGYTF.

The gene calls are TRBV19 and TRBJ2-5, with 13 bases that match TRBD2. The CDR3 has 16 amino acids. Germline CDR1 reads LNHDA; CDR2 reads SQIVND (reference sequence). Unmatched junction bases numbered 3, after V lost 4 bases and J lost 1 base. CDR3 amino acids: CASSTRLAGGQETQYF. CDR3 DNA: TGTGCCAGTAGTACGAGACTAGCGGGGGGCCAAGAGACCCAGTACTTC.

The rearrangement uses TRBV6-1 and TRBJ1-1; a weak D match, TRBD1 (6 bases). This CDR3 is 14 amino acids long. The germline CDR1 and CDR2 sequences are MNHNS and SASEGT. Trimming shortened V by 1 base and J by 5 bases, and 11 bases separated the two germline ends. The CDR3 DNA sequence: TGTGCCAGCAGTGAAGGAGGGGGTGGGACTGAAGCTTTCTTT. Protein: CASSEGGGGTEAFF.

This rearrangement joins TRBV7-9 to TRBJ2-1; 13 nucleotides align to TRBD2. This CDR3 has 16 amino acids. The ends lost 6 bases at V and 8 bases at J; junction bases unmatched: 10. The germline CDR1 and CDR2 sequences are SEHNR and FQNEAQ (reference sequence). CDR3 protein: CASRPTLAGGHHEQFF. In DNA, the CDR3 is TGTGCCAGCAGACCCACACTAGCGGGGGGGCATCATGAGCAGTTCTTC.

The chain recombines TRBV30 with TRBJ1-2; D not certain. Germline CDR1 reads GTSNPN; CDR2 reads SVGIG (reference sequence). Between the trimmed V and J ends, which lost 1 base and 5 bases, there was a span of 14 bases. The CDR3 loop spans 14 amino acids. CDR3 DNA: TGTGCCTGGAGTGGCCAGTTACTATTTTATGGCTACACCTTC. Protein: CAWSGQLLFYGYTF.

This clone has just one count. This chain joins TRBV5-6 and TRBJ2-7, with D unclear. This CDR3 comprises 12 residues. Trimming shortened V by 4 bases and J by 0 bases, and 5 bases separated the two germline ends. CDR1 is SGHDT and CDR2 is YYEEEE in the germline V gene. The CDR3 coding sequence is TGTGCCAGCAGCCTCAGCTCCTACGAGCAGTACTTC. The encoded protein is CASSLSSYEQYF.

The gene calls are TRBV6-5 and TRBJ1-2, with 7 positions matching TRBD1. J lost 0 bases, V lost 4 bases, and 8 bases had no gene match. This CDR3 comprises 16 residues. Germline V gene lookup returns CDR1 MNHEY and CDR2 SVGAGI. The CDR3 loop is CASSSNSGGTNYGYTF. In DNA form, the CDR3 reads TGTGCCAGCAGTTCCAACTCAGGGGGAACTAACTATGGCTACACCTTC.

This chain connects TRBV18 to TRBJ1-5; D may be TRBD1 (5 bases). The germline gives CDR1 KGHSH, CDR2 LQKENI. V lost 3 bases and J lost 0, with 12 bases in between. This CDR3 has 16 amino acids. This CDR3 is CASSPGREYSNQPQHF. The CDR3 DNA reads TGTGCCAGCTCACCGGGCAGGGAATATAGCAATCAGCCCCAGCATTTT.

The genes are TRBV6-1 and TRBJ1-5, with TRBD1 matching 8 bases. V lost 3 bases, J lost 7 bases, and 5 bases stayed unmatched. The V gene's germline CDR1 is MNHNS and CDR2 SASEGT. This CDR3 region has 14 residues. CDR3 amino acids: CASSETGVQQPQHF. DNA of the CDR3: TGTGCCAGCAGTGAGACAGGGGTGCAACAGCCCCAGCATTTT.

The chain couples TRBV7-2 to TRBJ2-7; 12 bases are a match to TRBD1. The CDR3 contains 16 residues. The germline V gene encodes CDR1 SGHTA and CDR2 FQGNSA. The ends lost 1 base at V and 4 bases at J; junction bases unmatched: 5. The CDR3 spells CASSLVGTGGRYEQYF. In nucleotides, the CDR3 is TGTGCCAGCAGCTTAGTTGGGACAGGGGGCCGATACGAGCAGTACTTC.

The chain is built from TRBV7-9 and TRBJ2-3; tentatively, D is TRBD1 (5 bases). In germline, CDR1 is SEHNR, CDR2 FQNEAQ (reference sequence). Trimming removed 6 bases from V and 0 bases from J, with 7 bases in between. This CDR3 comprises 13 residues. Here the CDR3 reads CASRPGSTDTQYF. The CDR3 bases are TGTGCCAGCAGACCAGGGAGCACAGATACGCAGTATTTT.

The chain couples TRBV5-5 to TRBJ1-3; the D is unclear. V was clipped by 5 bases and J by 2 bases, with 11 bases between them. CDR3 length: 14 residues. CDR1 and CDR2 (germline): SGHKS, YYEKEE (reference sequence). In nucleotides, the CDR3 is TGTGCCAGCAGTCCCCAGGTTCCTGGAAACACCATATATTTT. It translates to CASSPQVPGNTIYF.

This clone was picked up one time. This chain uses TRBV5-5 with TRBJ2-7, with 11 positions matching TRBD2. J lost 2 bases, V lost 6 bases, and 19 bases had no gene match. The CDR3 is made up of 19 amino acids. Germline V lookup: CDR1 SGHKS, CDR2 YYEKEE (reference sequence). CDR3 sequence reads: CASILGGPISGGAPYEQYF. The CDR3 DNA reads TGTGCCAGCATCCTCGGGGGCCCCATTAGCGGGGGGGCCCCCTACGAGCAGTACTTC.